The 2 T cell receptor beta chains below all came from one sample that was sequenced in a study of blood T cell repertoires in COVID-19. Measured with immunoSEQ multiplex PCR; TCRdb has only the in-frame clones, and not every one. This table has about 100,000 clones, approximately 89% appearing once. Sequenced: peripheral blood. The receptors derive from a man aged 45 to 65 with active COVID-19.

The chain joins TRBV12-5 to TRBJ2-7, with TRBD1 as a possible D gene (6 bases). From germline, CDR1 is LGHNT and CDR2 FRNRAP. With 6 bases removed from V and 0 bases from J, the gap between germline ends came to 15 bases. The CDR3 is 15 residues long. This CDR3 reads CASGVSGHGSYEQYF. The CDR3 nucleotides read TGTGCTAGTGGGGTTTCGGGACACGGCTCCTACGAGCAGTACTTC. Combining the CDR3 with reference TRBV12-5 and TRBJ2-7 gives the whole variable domain DARVTQTPRHKVTEMGQEVTMRCQPILGHNTVFWYRQTMMQGLELLAYFRNRAPLDDSGMPKDRFSAEMPDATLATLKIQPSEPRDSAVYFCASGVSGHGSYEQYFGPGTRLTVT.

The V and J genes are TRBV4-1 and TRBJ2-1; no definite D call. The CDR3 extends over 13 amino acids. V shed 1 base and J shed 5 bases, with 6 bases lying between them. Germline loops: CDR1 MGHRA, CDR2 YSYEKL. The CDR3 loop is CASSQAEHNEQFF. CDR3 sequence (DNA): TGCGCCAGCAGCCAAGCTGAGCACAATGAGCAGTTCTTC.